These 3 T cell receptor beta chains originate from one sample sequenced in a study of blood T cell repertoires in COVID-19. Using immunoSEQ multiplex PCR, the repertoire was profiled, and TCRdb retains in-frame clones only, with some absent. The repertoire holds around 130,000 clones, 84% seen once, with around 9.5% in the top ten. Source material: peripheral blood. The receptors stem from a man younger than 40 with COVID-19, enrolled during active disease.

The J gene is TRBJ1-1, the V gene TRBV6-5; 7 positions agree with TRBD1. After removal of 10 bases from V and 1 base from J, the junction contained 9 bases not matched to a gene. This CDR3 comprises 14 residues. Germline V gene data show CDR1 as MNHEY and CDR2 as SVGAGI. CDR3 DNA: TGTGCCACCCGGGCACGGGACAGGAACACTGAAGCTTTCTTT. It codes for CATRARDRNTEAFF.

The gene calls are TRBV27 and TRBJ1-4; TRBD1 might be the D (6 bases). V was trimmed by 1 base and J by 5 bases, leaving 11 bases between them. The CDR3 consists of 15 residues. Per the germline V gene, CDR1 is MNHEY and CDR2 is SMNVEV (reference sequence). For the CDR3, the DNA is TGTGCCAGCAGTTTATTGAGGGGGAAAAATGAAAAACTGTTTTTT. Translated, it gives CASSLLRGKNEKLFF.

The chain uses TRBV5-1 and TRBJ2-7; 13 positions match TRBD2. Unmatched junction bases numbered 7, after V lost 4 bases and J lost 6 bases. CDR1 and CDR2 (germline): SGHRS, YFSETQ. The CDR3 is made up of 15 amino acids. CDR3 residues: CASSVGLAGESEQYF. The CDR3 nucleotides are TGCGCCAGCAGCGTCGGACTAGCGGGAGAGAGCGAGCAGTACTTC.